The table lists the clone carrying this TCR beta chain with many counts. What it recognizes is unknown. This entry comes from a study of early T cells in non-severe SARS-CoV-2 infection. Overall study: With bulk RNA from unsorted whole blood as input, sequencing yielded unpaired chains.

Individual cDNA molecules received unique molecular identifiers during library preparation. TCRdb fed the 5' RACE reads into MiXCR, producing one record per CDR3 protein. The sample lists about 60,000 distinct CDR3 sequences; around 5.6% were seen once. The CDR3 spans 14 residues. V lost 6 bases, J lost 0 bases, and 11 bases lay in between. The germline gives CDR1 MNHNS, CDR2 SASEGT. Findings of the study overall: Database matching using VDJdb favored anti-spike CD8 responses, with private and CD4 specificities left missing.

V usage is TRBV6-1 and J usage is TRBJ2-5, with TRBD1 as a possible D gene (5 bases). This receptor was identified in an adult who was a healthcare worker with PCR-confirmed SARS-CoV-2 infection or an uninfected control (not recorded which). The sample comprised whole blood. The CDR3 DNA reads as TGTGCCAGCAGACTACAGGAGTACCAAGAGACCCAGTACTTC. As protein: CASRLQEYQETQYF.